This TCR beta chain comes out of a study of blood T cell repertoires in COVID-19. Study-level background: There were acute and convalescent COVID-19 samples, and they came from the United States, Italy and Spain. T cells, B-cell-depleted T cells, or PBMCs supplied cDNA or gDNA.

The method was immunoSEQ multiplex PCR; TCRdb's version includes in-frame clones alone and lacks a portion of them. The repertoire includes 260,000 or so clones, 81% of them detected once, and roughly 8% sits in the top ten. This clone was seen just once. Seattle's enrolled individuals joined amid active infection and were then monitored longitudinally. Germline CDR1 SGHAT, CDR2 FQDESV (reference sequence). The CDR3 contains 14 residues. The junction had 6 bases not matched to a gene; V was cut back by 6 bases and J by 6 bases. The sequenced sample was peripheral blood. The TCR originated in a woman of 80 years or more with COVID-19, enrolled during active disease. This sequence joins TRBV11-1 and TRBJ2-2; 8 bases map to TRBD1. CDR3 nucleotides: TGTGCCAGCAGTAGGACAGGGAAAGCCGGGGAGCTGTTTTTT. Protein sequence: CASSRTGKAGELFF.